This T cell receptor (beta chain) was identified in a study of T-cell reconstitution after alpha-beta-depleted transplantation in children. Whole-study results and caveats: Several hundred rapidly expanded clones from non-depleted graft cells reportedly supplied alpha-beta T cells about two months post-transplant. One year after transplant, T-cell counts and diversity came mostly from newly produced T cells. From surviving recipient T cells and thymic progenitors came the high day-60 TCRbeta diversity observed in some patients.

Only a few counts were recorded for this clonotype. As yet, its antigen is unknown. The CDR3 runs 13 residues. Germline V gene lookup returns CDR1 SGDLS and CDR2 YYNGEE. V lost 4 bases and J lost 6, with 10 bases in between. The TCRbeta library was prepared with unique molecular identifiers. TCRdb re-analysed the PCR reads in MiXCR, keeping a single row per CDR3 protein. In the table there are roughly 500,000 distinct CDR3 sequences, over 9.5% of which are singletons. This material consisted of PBMCs, taken before TCRalphabeta/CD19-depleted stem cell transplant. The TCR sequence derives from a child aged 2 to 10 with inherited bone marrow failure, due to receive a stem cell transplant. This chain links TRBV9 with TRBJ2-2; D remains unclear. CDR3 sequence: CASSPQVSGELFF. In DNA, the CDR3 is TGTGCCAGCAGCCCCCAAGTATCCGGGGAGCTGTTTTTT.